Listed below are T cell receptor beta chains from one sample, sequenced in a study of response to subunit inactivated influenza vaccine. Via MiXCR, TCRdb re-called the RT-PCR reads, giving one row per CDR3 protein. The sample shows roughly 760,000 distinct CDR3 sequences, over 20% of them seen only once. This sample comprised PBMCs from blood, obtained 5 days after vaccination. These TCRs come from a man aged 50 to 60 who received an inactivated influenza vaccine. The CDR3 runs from the conserved cysteine through the conserved F or W. The D gene is left open where the match is weak. Part of the rows lack a size; the others show once, few, many or a class for expanded clones.

J gene | clone size | V gene | D gene | CDR3 length | CDR3 DNA | CDR3 protein
TRBJ1-5 | few | TRBV7-2 | - | 14 | TGTGCCAGCAGCTTAGAAAGGGGTGGTCAGCCCCAGCATTTT | CASSLERGGQPQHF
TRBJ2-1 | few | TRBV7-9 | TRBD2 | 17 | TGTGCCAGCAGCTTAGGATTTCCTAGCGGGAGCATCGATGAGCAGTTCTTC | CASSLGFPSGSIDEQFF
TRBJ2-7 | many | TRBV29-1 | - | 11 | TGCAGCGGGGGGAGAGCAGGCGAGCAGTACTTC | CSGGRAGEQYF
TRBJ2-7 | many | TRBV6-2/TRBV6-3 | - | 16 | TGTGCCAGCAGCAACAGAGACGGTGAAGCATCCTACGAGCAGTACTTC | CASSNRDGEASYEQYF
TRBJ2-6 | few | TRBV2 | - | 14 | TGTGCCAGCACTACAGGGACGGGGGCCAACGTCCTGACTTTC | CASTTGTGANVLTF
TRBJ2-7 | few | TRBV7-9 | - | 14 | TGTGCCAGCAGCTCATTCGTGGGGTTTGGCGAGCAGTACTTC | CASSSFVGFGEQYF
TRBJ2-1 | few | TRBV12-3/TRBV12-4 | TRBD1 | 16 | TGTGCCAGCAGGAACCGGGACAGGGTTATTTACAATGAGCAGTTCTTC | CASRNRDRVIYNEQFF
TRBJ1-4 | - | TRBV5-6 | - | 15 | TGTGCCAGCAGCTTGTGGACCGGGTCTACTGAAAAACTGTTTTTT | CASSLWTGSTEKLFF
TRBJ2-5 | - | TRBV5-5 | - | 12 | TGTGCCAGCAGACGAAGCCTGGAGACCCAGTACTTC | CASRRSLETQYF
TRBJ2-2 | - | TRBV7-9 | TRBD1 | 16 | TGTGCCAGCAGCGAGTACAGGGGGCTAAACACCGGGGAGCTGTTTTTT | CASSEYRGLNTGELFF
TRBJ2-5 | - | TRBV7-2 | - | 16 | TGTGCCAGCAGCTTAGCCAGTCGTGCAGGGGGGGAGACCCAGTACTTC | CASSLASRAGGETQYF
TRBJ2-1 | - | TRBV15 | TRBD1 | 15 | TGTGCCACCAGCAGAACCCAGGGGGCTTACAATGAGCAGTTCTTC | CATSRTQGAYNEQFF
TRBJ2-3 | few | TRBV24-1 | TRBD2 | 18 | TGTGCCACCAGGAGACCAGGGCCTAGCGGGGAGTGCACAGATACGCAGTATTTT | CATRRPGPSGECTDTQYF
TRBJ2-1 | - | TRBV10-3 | TRBD2 | 15 | TGTGCCATCAGCCTGACTAGCGGGGGGGCCAATGAGCAGTTCTTC | CAISLTSGGANEQFF
TRBJ2-7 | many | TRBV4-3 | - | 14 | TGCGCCAGCAGCCAAGAACAGGGCACCTACGAGCAGTACTTC | CASSQEQGTYEQYF
TRBJ2-3 | few | TRBV29-1 | - | 15 | TGCAGCGTTGAAGGTAGTGGCGGGAACACAGATACGCAGTATTTT | CSVEGSGGNTDTQYF
TRBJ2-5 | - | TRBV7-9 | TRBD2 | 15 | TGTGCCAGCAGCTTACCGGGACTAGAACAAGAGACCCAGTACTTC | CASSLPGLEQETQYF
TRBJ1-1 | few | TRBV12-3/TRBV12-4 | TRBD1 | 16 | TGTGCCAGCAGTGACCTAGGACAGGGCGTTTCCACTGAAGCTTTCTTT | CASSDLGQGVSTEAFF
TRBJ2-7 | few | TRBV20-1 | - | 14 | TGCAGTGCTATCCCCGGGGATGGGAGTTACGAGCAGTACTTC | CSAIPGDGSYEQYF
TRBJ2-1 | - | TRBV6-2/TRBV6-3 | - | 19 | TGTGCCAGCGCATTATTCGGGCTAGGCATCATACAGGGCTACAATGAGCAGTTCTTC | CASALFGLGIIQGYNEQFF
TRBJ1-1 | - | TRBV12-3/TRBV12-4 | TRBD1 | 15 | TGTGCCAGCAGTTACACCGGGACAGGGGGGGCTGAAGCTTTCTTT | CASSYTGTGGAEAFF
TRBJ2-7 | - | TRBV7-2 | TRBD1 | 16 | TGTGCCAGCAGCCAGCCAGGCGGGCAGGGGGTCAACGAGCAGTACTTC | CASSQPGGQGVNEQYF
TRBJ2-1 | few | TRBV11-1 | TRBD1 | 18 | TGTGCCAGCAGCCATGGCTCTCGGCGACAGGGGGCGCTGAATGAGCAGTTCTTC | CASSHGSRRQGALNEQFF
TRBJ2-3 | once | TRBV9 | TRBD2 | 15 | TGTGCCAGCAGCGGACTAGCGGGGAGAAAAGATACGCAGTATTTT | CASSGLAGRKDTQYF
TRBJ1-1 | few | TRBV12-3/TRBV12-4 | - | 14 | TGTGCCAGCAGTTTAATACTCCCGAACACTGAAGCTTTCTTT | CASSLILPNTEAFF
TRBJ2-3 | few | TRBV25-1 | TRBD2 | 16 | TGTGCCAGCAGAAAGGGACTAGCGGGCAGCACAGATACGCAGTATTTT | CASRKGLAGSTDTQYF
TRBJ2-1 | many | TRBV5-1 | TRBD1 | 15 | TGCGCCAGCAGCTTGCTGACAGGGGGCATCAATGAGCAGTTCTTC | CASSLLTGGINEQFF
TRBJ2-1 | few | TRBV2 | - | 15 | TGTGCCAGCAGTGTATGGGGGAGTAGCTACAATGAGCAGTTCTTC | CASSVWGSSYNEQFF
TRBJ2-7 | few | TRBV7-9 | - | 16 | TGTGCCAGCAGCTTAGATGCGGCGGGGGCCGCCTACGAGCAGTACTTC | CASSLDAAGAAYEQYF
TRBJ2-4 | few | TRBV4-3 | - | 13 | TGCGCCAGCAGCCAAGAGGGGGAAAACATTCAGTACTTC | CASSQEGENIQYF
TRBJ2-2 | few | TRBV7-2 | - | 14 | TGTGCCAGCAGCTTAGCGTTTACACAGGGGGAGCTGTTTTTT | CASSLAFTQGELFF
TRBJ2-7 | few | TRBV28 | TRBD1 | 15 | TGTGCCAGCAGGCTGGACAGGGGACACTCCTACGAGCAGTACTTC | CASRLDRGHSYEQYF
TRBJ1-1 | once | TRBV7-2 | - | 14 | TGTGCCAGCAGATCGGACAGTATGAACACTGAAGCTTTCTTT | CASRSDSMNTEAFF
TRBJ2-3 | - | TRBV30 | TRBD2 | 15 | TGTGCCTGGAGTTCTGGACTAGCGAGCACAGATACGCAGTATTTT | CAWSSGLASTDTQYF
TRBJ2-7 | - | TRBV10-3 | - | 14 | TGTGCCATCAGCCGGGGAGGGGGTTTGGAGGAGCAGTACTTC | CAISRGGGLEEQYF
TRBJ2-7 | many | TRBV29-1 | TRBD2 | 13 | TGCAGCGTAGCGGGAGGGCTCACCCACGAGCAGTACTTC | CSVAGGLTHEQYF
TRBJ2-2 | - | TRBV5-1 | TRBD1 | 18 | TGCGCCAGCAGCTTTTTTTCGCTTCGACAGGGGAACACCGGGGAGCTGTTTTTT | CASSFFSLRQGNTGELFF
TRBJ1-1 | few | TRBV12-3/TRBV12-4 | - | 15 | TGTGCCAGCAGTTCACGGACAGAGGTCCCCCCGAAAGCTTTCTTT | CASSSRTEVPPKAFF
TRBJ2-1 | - | TRBV4-3 | - | 15 | TGCGCCAGCAGCCAAGATCCCGAGGGATACAATGAGCAGTTCTTC | CASSQDPEGYNEQFF
TRBJ1-5 | few | TRBV6-5 | - | 16 | TGTGCCAGCAGTTACTCGGGGGAGGCTGGGACTCAGCCCCAGCATTTT | CASSYSGEAGTQPQHF
TRBJ1-3 | - | TRBV7-9 | - | 13 | TGTGCCAGCAGCTTGCGTGGAGGAAACACCATATATTTT | CASSLRGGNTIYF
TRBJ1-6 | few | TRBV13 | - | 13 | TGTGCCAGCAGCTTCTCAGGCAATTCACCCCTCCACTTT | CASSFSGNSPLHF
TRBJ1-1 | many | TRBV6-5 | TRBD1 | 13 | TGTGCCAGCAGTTGGGACAGGGGTACTGAAGCTTTCTTT | CASSWDRGTEAFF
TRBJ2-1 | - | TRBV12-3/TRBV12-4 | TRBD1 | 17 | TGTGCCAGCAGTTTAGAGGGTCGGGACAGGGTGTACAATGAGCAGTTCTTC | CASSLEGRDRVYNEQFF
TRBJ2-5 | - | TRBV20-1 | - | 16 | TGCAGTGCTAGAGGGCTGTACAGGGCCAAGGGGGAGACCCAGTACTTC | CSARGLYRAKGETQYF
TRBJ1-6 | few | TRBV12-3/TRBV12-4 | - | 15 | TGTGCCAGCAGCCTCGGCGGTTCTCCTAATTCACCCCTCCACTTT | CASSLGGSPNSPLHF
TRBJ2-7 | - | TRBV28 | - | 16 | TGTGCCAGCAGTTCCCCCTCCGGGATCTACTCCTACGAGCAGTACTTC | CASSSPSGIYSYEQYF
TRBJ2-7 | - | TRBV15 | TRBD1 | 14 | TGTGCCACCACACCGGGACAGGGGCCCTACGAGCAGTACTTC | CATTPGQGPYEQYF
TRBJ2-3 | - | TRBV11-2 | TRBD2 | 19 | TGTGCCAGCATACTAGGGGGAGGGGGGACTAGCGGGTTCACAGATACGCAGTATTTT | CASILGGGGTSGFTDTQYF
TRBJ1-3 | - | TRBV6-1 | - | 14 | TGTGCCTCTATACAGGGTTATTCCGGAAACACCATATATTTT | CASIQGYSGNTIYF
TRBJ2-1 | - | TRBV18 | - | 14 | TGTGCCAGCTCAACCGGGATTACGACCAATGAGCAGTTCTTC | CASSTGITTNEQFF
TRBJ2-1 | - | TRBV20-1 | - | 14 | TGCAGTTCAACCTCTTCGGGGCAGTACAATGAGCAGTTCTTC | CSSTSSGQYNEQFF
TRBJ2-1 | few | TRBV5-1 | - | 15 | TGCGCCAGCAGTGACGGAGGGGGCGCGCAGAATGAGCAGTTCTTC | CASSDGGGAQNEQFF
TRBJ1-2 | few | TRBV27 | - | 13 | TGTGCCAGCAGGATTGGAGGAACGCAGGGCTACACCTTC | CASRIGGTQGYTF